Below, 25 T cell receptor beta chains from the same sample are listed, as sequenced in a study of blood T cell repertoires in COVID-19. Clones were read by immunoSEQ multiplex PCR, and TCRdb kept only the in-frame ones, dropping some. The table shows about 170,000 clones, with around four fifths occurring only once. The sample was peripheral blood. These receptors all come from a man between 40 and 49 years old who had recovered from COVID-19.

The CDR3 reads CASSLNSGRRSDTQYF. The DNA of the CDR3 is TGTGCCAGCAGTCTAAATAGCGGGAGGAGATCAGATACGCAGTATTTT. This rearrangement joins TRBV7-8 to TRBJ2-3; 10 bases map to TRBD2. With V trimmed by 6 bases and J by 4 bases, 10 bases remained unmatched. The CDR3 extends over 16 amino acids. Germline-derived CDR1 and CDR2 are SGHVS and FQNEAQ.

This clone was detected once. The rearrangement joins TRBV4-3 to TRBJ1-1, with D unresolved. The CDR3 runs to 13 residues. Germline V gives CDR1 LGHNA, CDR2 YSLEER. V was clipped by 1 base and J by 2 bases, with 5 bases between them. The CDR3 DNA reads as TGCGCCAGCAGCCAAGCCCATAACACTGAAGCTTTCTTT. This sequence encodes CASSQAHNTEAFF.

The chain couples TRBV25-1 to TRBJ2-3; 8 bases agree with TRBD1. The J segment lost 2 bases and the V segment lost 4 bases, leaving 5 bases of the junction unmatched. This CDR3 contains 15 residues. CDR1 is MGHDK, CDR2 SYGVNS, per germline. CDR3 nucleotide sequence: TGTGCCAGCAGTGGCGACAGGGGCAACACAGATACGCAGTATTTT. This encodes CASSGDRGNTDTQYF.

The CDR3 spells CASSPGLWGPDTQYF. CDR3 nucleotide sequence: TGTGCCAGCAGCCCCGGTCTTTGGGGGCCAGATACGCAGTATTTT. The rearrangement joins TRBV3-1 (or the pseudogene TRBV3-2) to TRBJ2-3; a weak D match, TRBD1 (6 bases). The V gene's germline CDR1 is LGHDT and CDR2 YNNKEL (reference sequence). The CDR3 is made up of 15 amino acids. Trimming shortened V by 4 bases and J by 4 bases, and 15 bases separated the two germline ends.

The chain combines TRBV19 with TRBJ2-1; tentatively, D is TRBD2 (6 bases). The germline V gene encodes CDR1 LNHDA and CDR2 SQIVND (reference sequence). The CDR3 spans 12 residues. Trimming pared 3 bases from V and 15 bases from J, leaving 15 bases between. The CDR3 DNA is TGTGCCAGTAGTATGGGCGGGTCCGGGGGGTTCTTC. This translates into CASSMGGSGGFF. Complete variable domain (other parts from reference TRBV19 and TRBJ2-1): DGGITQSPKYLFRKEGQNVTLSCEQNLNHDAMYWYRQDPGQGLRLIYYSQIVNDFQKGDIAEGYSVSREKKESFPLTVTSAQKNPTAFYLCASSMGGSGGFFGPGTRLTVL.

This rearrangement joins TRBV9 to TRBJ2-5; 8 bases are a match to TRBD2. V lost 0 bases and J lost 5; bases outside the gene matches: 6. This CDR3 has 15 amino acids. Germline loops: CDR1 SGDLS, CDR2 YYNGEE. Here the CDR3 reads CASSVEAGAWETQYF. As DNA, the CDR3 is TGTGCCAGCAGCGTAGAAGCGGGGGCATGGGAGACCCAGTACTTC.

The chain links TRBV9 to TRBJ2-5; TRBD2 agrees at 11 bases. The length of the CDR3 is 15 residues. J was trimmed by 1 base and V by 4 bases; bases with no gene match: 3. Germline V gene sequence: CDR1 SGDLS, CDR2 YYNGEE. DNA of the CDR3: TGTGCCAGCAGCCCCGGGACTAGCGGCCAAGAGACCCAGTACTTC. Translated: CASSPGTSGQETQYF.

In this sample, this clone turned up a few times. V and J are TRBV19 and TRBJ2-3; D is undetermined. Germline CDR1 is LNHDA and CDR2 is SQIVND (reference sequence). Deletions cut 7 bases from V and 0 bases from J, with 11 bases between. The CDR3 has 14 amino acids. This CDR3 is CASTQSGSTDTQYF. The CDR3 DNA follows: TGTGCCAGTACCCAATCAGGTAGCACAGATACGCAGTATTTT.

This clone has a single count. CDR3 region: CATSDGQASNQPQHF. CDR3 nucleotide sequence: TGTGCCACCAGTGACGGACAGGCAAGCAATCAGCCCCAGCATTTT. The rearrangement joins TRBV24-1 to TRBJ1-5, with 7 bases that match TRBD1. The junction had 3 bases not matched to a gene; V was cut back by 4 bases and J by 1 base. This CDR3 region has 15 residues. CDR1 and CDR2 (germline): KGHDR, SFDVKD.

In its sample, this clone was seen a few times. The same CDR3 is also encoded by other DNA sequences in this sample. The chain uses TRBV4-2 and TRBJ1-4; TRBD1 matches at 8 bases. From germline, CDR1 is LGHNA and CDR2 YNFKEQ. The CDR3 has 15 residues. V dropped 1 base and J dropped 3; count of bases not matched to a gene: 1. The CDR3 DNA follows: TGTGCCAGCAGCCAAGGACAGGGGCCTAATGAAAAACTGTTTTTT. Its translation is CASSQGQGPNEKLFF.

The V gene is TRBV30, the J gene TRBJ1-1; D is perhaps TRBD1 (6 bases). Trimming took 0 bases from V and 3 from J, leaving 14 bases between them. The CDR3 covers 15 residues. CDR1 GTSNPN and CDR2 SVGIG come from the germline V gene (reference sequence). The CDR3 loop reads CAWSVPGETYTEAFF. CDR3 DNA: TGTGCCTGGAGTGTACCAGGGGAAACGTACACTGAAGCTTTCTTT. The entire variable domain, with the rest obtained from reference TRBV30 and TRBJ1-1, is as follows: SQTIHQWPATLVQPVGSPLSLECTVEGTSNPNLYWYRQAAGRGLQLLFYSVGIGQISSEVPQNLSASRPQDRQFILSSKKLLLSDSGFYLCAWSVPGETYTEAFFGQGTRLTVV.

The chain is built from TRBV6-5 and TRBJ2-7, with TRBD1 identical over 8 bases. Germline CDR1 and CDR2: MNHEY and SVGAGI. The CDR3 length is 12 residues. Losses at the gene ends were 2 bases for V and 6 bases for J; bases not matched to a gene: 0. The CDR3 sequence: CASSYGTGEQYF. CDR3 DNA sequence: TGTGCCAGCAGTTACGGGACAGGCGAGCAGTACTTC.

CDR3 in amino acids: CASSLDPKGRTANTGELFF. The CDR3, as DNA: TGTGCCAGCAGCTTAGACCCCAAGGGGCGAACGGCTAACACCGGGGAGCTGTTTTTT. The chain employs TRBV7-9 and TRBJ2-2, with a possible D match to TRBD1 (5 bases). V lost 1 base, J lost 2 bases, and 20 bases lay in between. There are 19 residues in the CDR3. Germline V CDR1 and CDR2: SEHNR, FQNEAQ (reference sequence).

This chain uses TRBV2 with TRBJ2-1, with 7 positions matching TRBD2. J gave up 9 bases and V 6 bases, and 5 bases lay outside the gene matches. CDR3 length equals 12 residues. Germline values: CDR1 SNHLY, CDR2 FYNNEI. For the CDR3, the DNA is TGTGCCAGCAGCGGGACTACGACTGAGCAGTTCTTC. Translation gives CASSGTTTEQFF.

The chain carries TRBV11-3 and TRBJ1-1; D gene unclear. The CDR3 contains 15 residues. Trimming took 2 bases from V and 1 from J, leaving 11 bases between them. Per germline, CDR1 SGHNT and CDR2 YENEEA. CDR3 nucleotide sequence: TGTGCCAGCAGCTTAACCCGCACAGCGAACACTGAAGCTTTCTTT. Translating gives CASSLTRTANTEAFF. Using reference TRBV11-3 and TRBJ1-1 for the parts outside the CDR3, the full variable domain is EAGVVQSPRYKIIEKKQPVAFWCNPISGHNTLYWYLQNLGQGPELLIRYENEEAVDDSQLPKDRFSAERLKGVDSTLKIQPAELGDSAVYLCASSLTRTANTEAFFGQGTRLTVV.

The gene calls are TRBV12-3 or TRBV12-4 and TRBJ1-5; unclear D gene. The V gene lost 3 bases and the J gene lost 7 bases, with 10 bases spanning the gap. There are 13 residues in the CDR3. The CDR3 DNA reads as TGTGCCAGCAGTTTCGGGAATTCGCAGCCCCAGCATTTT. This codes for CASSFGNSQPQHF.

This clone was observed a handful of times. This rearrangement joins TRBV29-1 to TRBJ1-2, with 8 bases that match TRBD1. V lost 6 bases to trimming and J lost 7 bases; unmatched junction nucleotides: 13. Germline-derived CDR1 and CDR2 are SQVTM and ANQGSEA. The CDR3 consists of 14 residues. The CDR3 DNA sequence: TGCAGCGTAGCCGGGACAGGAGGTTCAGGTGGCTACACCTTC. It translates to CSVAGTGGSGGYTF.

This clone appeared a single time. This sequence joins TRBV5-6 and TRBJ2-5; D call uncertain. Germline V gene sequence: CDR1 SGHDT, CDR2 YYEEEE. CDR3 length equals 15 residues. With 2 bases removed from V and 3 bases from J, the gap between germline ends came to 14 bases. CDR3 sequence (DNA): TGTGCCAGCAGCTTAACTACAATTGCGAAAGAGACCCAGTACTTC. As protein: CASSLTTIAKETQYF.

The J gene is TRBJ2-2, the V gene TRBV24-1, with TRBD1 identical over 10 bases. CDR1 is KGHDR, CDR2 SFDVKD, per germline. The V and J ends lost 4 bases and 6 bases, in that order; junction bases with no gene match: 4. The CDR3 loop spans 15 amino acids. DNA for the CDR3: TGTGCCACCAGTGACTCCGGGACAGGGGCCGGGGAGCTGTTTTTT. It specifies CATSDSGTGAGELFF.

The V gene is TRBV24-1, the J gene TRBJ1-6; D perhaps matches TRBD1 (6 bases). Germline CDR1 KGHDR, CDR2 SFDVKD. The CDR3 contains 15 residues. Trimming cost V 2 bases and J 7 bases, with 11 bases left between them. The CDR3 region is CATSDSGTQNSPLHF. CDR3 in DNA: TGTGCCACCAGTGATTCTGGGACACAGAATTCACCCCTCCACTTT.

This clone was counted once. The chain has TRBV29-1 and TRBJ1-1, with TRBD1 identical over 7 bases. The CDR3 has 12 residues. J gave up 6 bases and V 7 bases, and 8 bases lay outside the gene matches. Per the germline V gene, CDR1 is SQVTM and CDR2 is ANQGSEA. As DNA, the CDR3 is TGCAGCGGGAAACAGGGGCGGCCTGAAGCTTTCTTT. Encoded protein: CSGKQGRPEAFF.

This clone was found a few times. The J gene is TRBJ1-4, the V gene TRBV11-3; 7 nucleotides align to TRBD1. Germline trimming cut 5 bases from V and 4 bases from J; bases unmatched to any gene: 4. This CDR3 spans 14 amino acids. Germline V gene data show CDR1 as SGHNT and CDR2 as YENEEA. The CDR3 protein is CASSPGQNNEKLFF. The CDR3 coding sequence is TGTGCCAGCAGCCCGGGACAGAATAATGAAAAACTGTTTTTT.

The chain uses TRBV30 and TRBJ2-3; TRBD1 is a possible D gene (6 bases). The germline V gene has CDR1 GTSNPN and CDR2 SVGIG (reference sequence). V lost 3 bases and J lost 4, with 17 bases in between. The CDR3 consists of 15 residues. The CDR3 DNA follows: TGTGCCTGGAGCCACACAGGGTTTAAGTCAGATACGCAGTATTTT. Translation gives CAWSHTGFKSDTQYF.

V usage is TRBV11-2 and J usage is TRBJ2-7; no clear D. The germline CDR1 and CDR2 sequences are SGHAT and FQNNGV. This CDR3 has 11 amino acids. V lost 5 bases and J lost 7, with 9 bases in between. This CDR3 is CASSTTEEQYF. Written as DNA, the CDR3 is TGTGCCAGCAGCACGACTGAAGAGCAGTACTTC.

For the CDR3, the DNA is TGTGCCTGGGGTACGGGGGTTAGAACTGAAGCTTTCTTT. This codes for CAWGTGVRTEAFF. The rearrangement links TRBV30 to TRBJ1-1, with D perhaps matching TRBD1 (5 bases). The V gene's germline CDR1 is GTSNPN and CDR2 SVGIG (reference sequence). Trimming stripped 5 bases from V and 5 bases from J, with 15 bases between. This CDR3 has 13 amino acids.